The 21 T cell receptor beta chains below come from one sample, sequenced in a study of multiple sclerosis patients with progressive multifocal leukoencephalopathy. Described time point: 5 to 6 months of natalizumab therapy. Clones were sequenced by immunoSEQ multiplex PCR, and TCRdb holds only the in-frame ones, with some missing. The table includes over 25,000 clones, about 90% detected once. The sequencing here drew on PBMCs, taken from a patient treated with natalizumab. These receptors originate from a human donor with multiple sclerosis.

The chain joins TRBV2 to TRBJ1-3; TRBD1 aligns across 10 bases. Per the germline V gene, CDR1 is SNHLY and CDR2 is FYNNEI. The length of the CDR3 is 17 residues. The ends lost 11 bases at V and 2 bases at J; junction bases unmatched: 15. The CDR3 loop is CARDFTEGTGAGNTIYF. The DNA of the CDR3 is TGTGCCCGAGATTTCACCGAGGGGACAGGGGCTGGAAACACCATATATTTT.

The chain carries TRBV6-5 and TRBJ1-1; maybe TRBD1 (5 bases). V was cut by 5 bases and J by 3 bases, with 13 bases left in between. This CDR3 is 14 amino acids long. Germline V gene data show CDR1 as MNHEY and CDR2 as SVGAGI. In DNA form, the CDR3 reads TGTGCCAGCAGTCCCGCCGACAGATACACTGAAGCTTTCTTT. It specifies CASSPADRYTEAFF.

The rearrangement uses TRBV6-1 and TRBJ2-7, with 10 positions matching TRBD2. CDR1 and CDR2 (germline): MNHNS, SASEGT. V shed 6 bases, J shed 5 bases, and the junction held 4 bases outside the gene matches. This CDR3 is 13 amino acids long. This chain's CDR3 is CASSLAGVHEQYF. CDR3 DNA: TGTGCCAGCAGCCTAGCGGGAGTCCACGAGCAGTACTTC.

The chain has TRBV30 and TRBJ1-5; no definite D call. The CDR3 covers 12 residues. Trimming cost V 1 base and J 2 bases, with 3 bases left between them. The germline V gene encodes CDR1 GTSNPN and CDR2 SVGIG (reference sequence). CDR3 in amino acids: CAWSGGNQPQHF. The CDR3 bases are TGTGCCTGGAGTGGGGGCAATCAGCCCCAGCATTTT.

This chain connects TRBV6-5 to TRBJ1-1, with D unresolved. This CDR3 region has 14 residues. Between the trimmed V and J ends, which lost 6 bases and 2 bases, there was a span of 13 bases. Per germline, CDR1 MNHEY and CDR2 SVGAGI. For the CDR3, the DNA is TGTGCCAGCAGCCGGGATCAGGTAAACACTGAAGCTTTCTTT. Residues: CASSRDQVNTEAFF.

This chain joins TRBV6-5 and TRBJ1-5; 7 nucleotides match TRBD1. The germline V gene encodes CDR1 MNHEY and CDR2 SVGAGI. This CDR3 region has 14 residues. Losses at the gene ends were 5 bases for V and 5 bases for J; bases not matched to a gene: 6. The CDR3 is CASSPRDSHQPQHF. CDR3 sequence (DNA): TGTGCCAGCAGTCCTCGGGACAGTCATCAGCCCCAGCATTTT.

The chain joins TRBV29-1 to TRBJ1-1, with D perhaps matching TRBD1 (5 bases). There are 14 residues in the CDR3. V was clipped by 8 bases and J by 1 base, with 17 bases between them. CDR1 and CDR2 from the germline V gene are SQVTM and ANQGSEA. This chain's CDR3 is CSHKPGLGNTEAFF. In DNA form, the CDR3 reads TGCAGCCACAAGCCGGGGCTTGGGAACACTGAAGCTTTCTTT.

V usage is TRBV29-1 and J usage is TRBJ2-1; D might be TRBD1 (5 bases). Germline-derived CDR1 and CDR2 are SQVTM and ANQGSEA. Trimming removed 6 bases at V and 0 bases at J, with 15 bases between. This CDR3 contains 15 residues. The CDR3 DNA is TGCAGCGTCCAGGGTAGCCTAGACTCCTACAATGAGCAGTTCTTC. Protein product: CSVQGSLDSYNEQFF.

V and J are TRBV27 and TRBJ1-2; D remains ambiguous. The CDR3 extends over 12 amino acids. Germline CDR1 is MNHEY and CDR2 is SMNVEV (reference sequence). V was clipped by 8 bases and J by 8 bases, with 15 bases between them. CDR3 in amino acids: CASYLYGVGYTF. In DNA form, the CDR3 reads TGTGCCAGCTACCTTTACGGGGTAGGCTACACCTTC.

This chain links TRBV18 with TRBJ1-3; tentative D call: TRBD1 (6 bases). The V end lost 3 bases, the J end lost 0 bases, and 21 bases lay between the germline ends. CDR1 is KGHSH and CDR2 is LQKENI in the germline V gene. CDR3 length: 19 residues. CDR3 bases: TGTGCCAGCTCACCCACAGGGACGATCAATAGGAGCTCTGGAAACACCATATATTTT. It translates to CASSPTGTINRSSGNTIYF.

This clone has a single count. The J gene is TRBJ2-3, the V gene TRBV20-1; D is ambiguous. The V end was cut by 5 bases, the J end by 7 bases, with 7 bases between. CDR1 and CDR2 from the germline V gene are DFQATT and SNEGSKA (reference sequence). The CDR3 extends over 10 amino acids. The CDR3 DNA reads as TGCAGTGCTCTAAGGAATACGCAGTATTTT. It encodes CSALRNTQYF.

This clone was seen only once. The rearrangement links TRBV20-1 to TRBJ1-1; D is unresolved. The germline CDR1 and CDR2 sequences are DFQATT and SNEGSKA (reference sequence). Deletions cut 3 bases from V and 3 bases from J, with 2 bases between. This CDR3 has 10 amino acids. The CDR3 reads CSARYTEAFF. Here the CDR3 DNA reads TGCAGTGCTAGGTACACTGAAGCTTTCTTT.

The chain employs TRBV2 and TRBJ2-3; 7 bases agree with TRBD1. CDR3 length equals 13 residues. The germline V gene has CDR1 SNHLY and CDR2 FYNNEI. The junction had 4 bases not matched to a gene; V was cut back by 6 bases and J by 4 bases. CDR3 bases: TGTGCCAGCAGCATAGGGGGCGCAGATACGCAGTATTTT. This sequence encodes CASSIGGADTQYF.

The chain is built from TRBV19 and TRBJ1-2; no definite D call. The V gene's germline CDR1 is LNHDA and CDR2 SQIVND (reference sequence). The CDR3 contains 15 residues. V was shortened by 4 bases and J by 5 bases, with 17 bases between the two germline ends. This chain's CDR3 is CASSTAGSDLYGYTF. CDR3 in DNA: TGTGCCAGTAGTACCGCGGGGTCGGACCTTTATGGCTACACCTTC.

The CDR3 region is CASSQEIFGTLEQFF. The CDR3 bases are TGCGCCAGCAGCCAAGAAATTTTCGGTACCCTTGAGCAGTTCTTC. J is TRBJ2-1 and V is TRBV4-3; unclear D gene. The CDR3 totals 15 residues. The ends were cut back, 0 bases at V and 9 bases at J, with 15 bases in the middle. Germline loops: CDR1 LGHNA, CDR2 YSLEER.

The genes are TRBV7-8 and TRBJ1-2; 10 bases fit TRBD1. The CDR3 consists of 15 residues. Germline assignment: CDR1 SGHVS and CDR2 FQNEAQ. Unmatched junction bases numbered 8, after V lost 3 bases and J lost 7 bases. CDR3 in amino acids: CASSLRGTGVPGYTF. The CDR3 DNA is TGTGCCAGCAGCTTGAGGGGGACAGGGGTACCTGGCTACACCTTC. Full variable domain (remainder filled in from reference TRBV7-8 and TRBJ1-2): GAGVSQSPRYKVAKRGQDVALRCDPISGHVSLFWYQQALGQGPEFLTYFQNEAQLDKSGLPSDRFFAERPEGSVSTLKIQRTQQEDSAVYLCASSLRGTGVPGYTFGSGTRLTVV.

The count of this clone is one. This rearrangement joins TRBV10-1 to TRBJ2-2, with a weak D call TRBD1 (5 bases). With 11 bases removed from V and 7 bases from J, the gap between germline ends came to 17 bases. Germline-derived CDR1 and CDR2 are WNHNN and SYGVQD (reference sequence). The CDR3 contains 13 residues. As DNA, the CDR3 is TGCGCCTTCAGGAGCAGGGAAGGCGGGGAGCTGTTTTTT. Translation: CAFRSREGGELFF.

The V and J genes are TRBV7-2 and TRBJ1-1; 10 positions agree with TRBD1. This CDR3 is built from 16 residues. The V gene end was trimmed by 5 bases and the J gene end by 5 bases; junction bases not matched to a gene: 11. Germline CDR1 reads SGHTA; CDR2 reads FQGNSA. The CDR3 DNA reads as TGTGCCAGCAGCCCTAAGGACAGGGGGACGGGAACTGAAGCTTTCTTT. As protein: CASSPKDRGTGTEAFF.

This clone was seen a single time. CDR3 residues: CASSFSAGVDAEAFF. DNA for the CDR3: TGTGCCAGCAGCTTTTCTGCCGGTGTAGACGCTGAAGCTTTCTTT. The rearrangement links TRBV13 to TRBJ1-1, with D hard to call. The germline gives CDR1 PRHDT, CDR2 FYEKMQ (reference sequence). Between the trimmed V and J ends, which lost 3 bases and 6 bases, there was a span of 17 bases. The CDR3 covers 15 residues.

V gene TRBV6-1 combines with J gene TRBJ1-1; no reliable D call. Trimming left V 0 bases short and J 1 base short, with 9 bases between. The CDR3 is made up of 15 amino acids. Germline CDR1 reads MNHNS; CDR2 reads SASEGT. Here the CDR3 reads CASSEAALQNTEAFF. The CDR3 bases are TGTGCCAGCAGTGAAGCAGCACTTCAGAACACTGAAGCTTTCTTT.

V and J are TRBV7-2 and TRBJ2-7; D is possibly TRBD1 or TRBD2 (5 bases each). CDR1 and CDR2 from the germline V gene are SGHTA and FQGNSA. The CDR3 is 13 amino acids. Between the trimmed V and J ends, which lost 2 bases and 5 bases, there was a span of 10 bases. CDR3 in DNA: TGTGCCAGCAGCTTAACGGTGGGGGACGAGCAGTACTTC. It encodes CASSLTVGDEQYF.